Here is one T cell receptor (beta chain) with its context. Antigen specificity is unknown. CDR3 size: 14 residues. CDR1 is MNHNS and CDR2 is SASEGT in the germline V gene. The V and J ends lost 6 bases and 3 bases, in that order; junction bases with no gene match: 3. Profiling relied on immunoSEQ multiplex PCR, and the TCRdb table lists in-frame clones only, not all of them. This sample has more than 2,000,000 clones, with over 85% found just once. The sample is drawn from a study of shared clonotypes between healthy human individuals. General observations from the study: Among donors, the sharing of clonotypes was expected to be influenced by sequencing depth.

Material: naive CD4+ T cells from PBMCs. Subset: CD45RA+ positively selected. This TCR came from a man younger than 30 in good health. Some clones in this sample may be carry-over from other donors' samples. The rearrangement uses TRBV6-1 and TRBJ2-4, with TRBD1 matching 9 bases. The CDR3 region is CASRGQGSKNIQYF. The CDR3 nucleotides are TGTGCCAGCAGGGGACAGGGTAGCAAAAACATTCAGTACTTC.